One and the same sample provided the 7 T cell receptor beta chains below, sequenced in a study of CD8+CD57+ T cells in acquired aplastic anemia. According to the study, genomic DNA was the template for TCR beta VDJ and CDR3 profiling. TCRdb independently ran MiXCR on the reads; one entry per CDR3 protein. The sample holds roughly 180,000 distinct CDR3 sequences, approximately 45% seen once. What was sequenced was sorted CD4+, CD8+, or CD8+CD57+ T cells (not recorded which) from PBMCs. These TCRs come from a human donor in good health.

This chain uses TRBV6-1 with TRBJ1-4, with D hard to call. The germline V gene encodes CDR1 MNHNS and CDR2 SASEGT. The CDR3 covers 12 residues. The V end lost 6 bases, the J end lost 8 bases, and 10 bases lay between the germline ends. CDR3 protein: CASRPAEEKLFF. The CDR3 nucleotides are TGTGCCAGCAGGCCCGCTGAGGAAAAACTGTTTTTT.

With regard to this clonotype: The junction shows a germline mismatch at one end, possibly a read error. The chain links TRBV7-2 to TRBJ2-7, with D unclear. CDR1 is SGHTA and CDR2 is FQGNSA in the germline V gene. This CDR3 has 13 amino acids. CDR3: CASSYSLSYEQYF. CDR3 in DNA: TGTGCAAGCAGCTACAGCCTCTCCTACGAGCAGTACTTC.

This clonotype was seen many times. The chain combines TRBV7-3 with TRBJ1-4, with 7 bases that match TRBD1. Germline CDR1 reads SGHTA; CDR2 reads FQGTGA. The CDR3 has 15 residues. Losses at the gene ends were 0 bases for V and 8 bases for J; bases not matched to a gene: 6. The CDR3 bases are TGTGCCAGCAGCTTAACCGGGACAGCGGGCGAAAAACTGTTTTTT. Encoded protein: CASSLTGTAGEKLFF.

The chain combines TRBV18 with TRBJ2-7; possible D gene TRBD1, 5 bases. This CDR3 is built from 16 residues. Germline CDR1 is KGHSH and CDR2 is LQKENI. Trimming removed 4 bases from V and 0 bases from J, with 16 bases in between. CDR3 amino acids: CASSRRQLSSSYEQYF. The CDR3 bases are TGTGCCAGCTCACGCAGACAGCTTTCTAGCTCCTACGAGCAGTACTTC.

DNA for the CDR3: TGTGCCAGTAGACGGGTCTCTGGAAACACCATATATTTT. Protein: CASRRVSGNTIYF. The J gene is TRBJ1-3, the V gene TRBV19; D is undetermined. CDR3 length: 13 residues. Germline assignment: CDR1 LNHDA and CDR2 SQIVND (reference sequence). Deletions cut 6 bases from V and 0 bases from J, with 6 bases between. Full variable domain (missing parts from reference TRBV19 and TRBJ1-3): DGGITQSPKYLFRKEGQNVTLSCEQNLNHDAMYWYRQDPGQGLRLIYYSQIVNDFQKGDIAEGYSVSREKKESFPLTVTSAQKNPTAFYLCASRRVSGNTIYFGEGSWLTVV.

Many counts were recorded for this clonotype. This rearrangement joins TRBV6-1 to TRBJ2-7, with D tentatively TRBD1 (8 bases). Germline-derived CDR1 and CDR2 are MNHNS and SASEGT. The CDR3 spans 15 residues. V was pared by 7 bases and J by 3 bases, with 19 bases between. The CDR3 bases are TGTGCCAGCAAAAAAGATAACAGGGGGGGCTACGAGCAGTACTTC. It specifies CASKKDNRGGYEQYF.

This clonotype was seen just once. The chain uses TRBV27 and TRBJ2-7; a possible D gene is TRBD2 (6 bases). Germline CDR1 MNHEY, CDR2 SMNVEV (reference sequence). This CDR3 is 14 amino acids long. Trimming stripped 6 bases from V and 6 bases from J, with 18 bases between. DNA of the CDR3: TGTGCCAGCAGGCGGGCCGGGAGTCCAGGCGAGCAGTACTTC. Translating gives CASRRAGSPGEQYF.